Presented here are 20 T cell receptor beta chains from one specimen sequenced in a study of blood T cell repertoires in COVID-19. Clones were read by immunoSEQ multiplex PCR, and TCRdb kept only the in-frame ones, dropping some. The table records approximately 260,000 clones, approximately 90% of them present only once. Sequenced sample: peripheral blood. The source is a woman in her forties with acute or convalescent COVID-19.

CDR3 protein: CASSVGMGRGEKLFF. CDR3 sequence (DNA): TGTGCCAGCAGCGTAGGAATGGGGCGGGGAGAAAAACTGTTTTTT. The chain couples TRBV9 to TRBJ1-4, with D perhaps TRBD1 (5 bases). This CDR3 is built from 15 residues. V lost 0 bases, J lost 8 bases, and 14 bases lay in between. Germline V gives CDR1 SGDLS, CDR2 YYNGEE.

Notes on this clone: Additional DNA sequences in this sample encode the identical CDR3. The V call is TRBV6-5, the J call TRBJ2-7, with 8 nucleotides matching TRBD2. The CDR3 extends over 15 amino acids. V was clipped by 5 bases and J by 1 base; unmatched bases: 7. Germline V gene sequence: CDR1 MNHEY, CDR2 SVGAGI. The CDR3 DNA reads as TGTGCCAGCAGTCGAAGCGGGGGCCTGTCCTACGAGCAGTACGTC. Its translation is CASSRSGGLSYEQYV.

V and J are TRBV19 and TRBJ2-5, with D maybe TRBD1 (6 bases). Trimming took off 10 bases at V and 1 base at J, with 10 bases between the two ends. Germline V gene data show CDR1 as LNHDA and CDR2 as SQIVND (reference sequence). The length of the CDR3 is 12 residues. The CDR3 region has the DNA TGTGCCATTCCGGACAGCCAAGAGACCCAGTACTTC. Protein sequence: CAIPDSQETQYF.

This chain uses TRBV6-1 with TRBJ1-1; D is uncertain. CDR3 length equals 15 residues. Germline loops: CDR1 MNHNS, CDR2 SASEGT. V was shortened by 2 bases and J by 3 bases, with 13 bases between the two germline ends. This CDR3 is CASSESPGTYTEAFF. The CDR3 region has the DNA TGTGCCAGCAGTGAAAGCCCAGGAACATACACTGAAGCTTTCTTT.

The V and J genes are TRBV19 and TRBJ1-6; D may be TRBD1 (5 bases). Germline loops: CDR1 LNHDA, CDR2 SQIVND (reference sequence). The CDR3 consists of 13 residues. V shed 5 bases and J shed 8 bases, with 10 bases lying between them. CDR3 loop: CASSFGHDSPLHF. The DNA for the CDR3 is TGTGCCAGTAGTTTCGGACACGATTCACCCCTCCACTTT. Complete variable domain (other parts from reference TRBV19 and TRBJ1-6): DGGITQSPKYLFRKEGQNVTLSCEQNLNHDAMYWYRQDPGQGLRLIYYSQIVNDFQKGDIAEGYSVSREKKESFPLTVTSAQKNPTAFYLCASSFGHDSPLHFGNGTRLTVT.

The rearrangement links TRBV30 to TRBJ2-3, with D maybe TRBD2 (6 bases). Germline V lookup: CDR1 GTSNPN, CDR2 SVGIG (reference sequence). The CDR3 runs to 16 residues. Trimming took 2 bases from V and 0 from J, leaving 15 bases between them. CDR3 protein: CAWSNQRGRSTDTQYF. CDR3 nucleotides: TGTGCCTGGAGTAATCAACGGGGGAGGAGCACAGATACGCAGTATTTT. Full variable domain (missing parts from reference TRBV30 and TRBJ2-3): SQTIHQWPATLVQPVGSPLSLECTVEGTSNPNLYWYRQAAGRGLQLLFYSVGIGQISSEVPQNLSASRPQDRQFILSSKKLLLSDSGFYLCAWSNQRGRSTDTQYFGPGTRLTVL.

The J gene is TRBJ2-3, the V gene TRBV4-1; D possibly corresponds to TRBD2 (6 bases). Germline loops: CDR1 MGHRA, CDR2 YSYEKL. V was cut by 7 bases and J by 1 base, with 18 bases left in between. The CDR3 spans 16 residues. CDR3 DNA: TGCGCCAGCACCCCAAAAAAGGGACTCCGCACAGATACGCAGTATTTT. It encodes CASTPKKGLRTDTQYF.

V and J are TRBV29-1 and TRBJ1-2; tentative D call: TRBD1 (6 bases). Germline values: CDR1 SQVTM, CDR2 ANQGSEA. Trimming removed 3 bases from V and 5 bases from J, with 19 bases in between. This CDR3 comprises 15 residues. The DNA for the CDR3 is TGCAGCGTTGATTTGGGGGGGGCCACCGTGTATGGCTACACCTTC. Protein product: CSVDLGGATVYGYTF.

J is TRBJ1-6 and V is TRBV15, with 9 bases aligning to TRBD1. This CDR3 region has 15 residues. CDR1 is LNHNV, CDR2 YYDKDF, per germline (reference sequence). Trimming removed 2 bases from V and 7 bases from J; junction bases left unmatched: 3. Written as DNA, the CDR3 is TGTGCCACCAGCAGACACAGGGGGCAAAATTCACCCCTCCACTTT. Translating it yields CATSRHRGQNSPLHF.

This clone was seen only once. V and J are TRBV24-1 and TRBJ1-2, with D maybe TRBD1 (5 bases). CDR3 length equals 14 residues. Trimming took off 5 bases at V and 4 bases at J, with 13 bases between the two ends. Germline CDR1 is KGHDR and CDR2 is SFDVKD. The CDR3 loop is CATSAAGFTYGYTF. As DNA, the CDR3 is TGTGCCACCAGTGCGGCAGGGTTTACCTATGGCTACACCTTC.

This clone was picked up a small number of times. The CDR3, as DNA: TGTGCCAGCAGCTTACTGGGACAGGGGGCGAACACTGAAGCTTTCTTT. The encoded protein is CASSLLGQGANTEAFF. The V and J genes are TRBV7-9 and TRBJ1-1, with 12 bases identical to TRBD1. Germline assignment: CDR1 SEHNR and CDR2 FQNEAQ (reference sequence). J gave up 1 base and V 2 bases, and 2 bases lay outside the gene matches. The CDR3 runs 16 residues. Filled out from reference TRBV7-9 and TRBJ1-1, the complete variable domain reads DTGVSQNPRHKITKRGQNVTFRCDPISEHNRLYWYRQTLGQGPEFLTYFQNEAQLEKSRLLSDRFSAERPKGSFSTLEIQRTEQGDSAMYLCASSLLGQGANTEAFFGQGTRLTVV.

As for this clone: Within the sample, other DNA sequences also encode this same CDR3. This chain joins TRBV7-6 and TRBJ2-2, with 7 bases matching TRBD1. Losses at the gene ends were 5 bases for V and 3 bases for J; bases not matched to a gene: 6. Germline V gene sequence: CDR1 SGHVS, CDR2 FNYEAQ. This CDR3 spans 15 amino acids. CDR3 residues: CASSRRDRDTGELFF. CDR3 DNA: TGTGCCAGCAGCCGCCGGGACAGAGACACCGGGGAGCTGTTTTTT.

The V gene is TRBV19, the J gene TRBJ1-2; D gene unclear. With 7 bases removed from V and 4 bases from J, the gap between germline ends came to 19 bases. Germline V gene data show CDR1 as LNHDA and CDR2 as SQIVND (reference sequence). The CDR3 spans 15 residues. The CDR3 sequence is CASIAGSSWVYGYTF. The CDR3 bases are TGTGCCAGTATTGCGGGCAGTTCGTGGGTCTATGGCTACACCTTC.

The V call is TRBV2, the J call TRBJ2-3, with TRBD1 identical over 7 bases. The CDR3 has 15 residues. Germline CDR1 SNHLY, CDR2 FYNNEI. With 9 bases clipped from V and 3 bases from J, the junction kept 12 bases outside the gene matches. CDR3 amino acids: CARTRDSYGTDTQYF. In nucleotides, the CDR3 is TGTGCCAGGACACGGGACAGTTATGGTACAGATACGCAGTATTTT.

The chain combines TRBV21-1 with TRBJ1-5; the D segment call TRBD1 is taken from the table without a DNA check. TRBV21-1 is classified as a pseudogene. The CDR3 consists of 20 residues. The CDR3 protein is CASSKEPVDMEDHSNQPQHF. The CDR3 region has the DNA TGTGCCAGCAGCAAAGAACCGGTGGACATGGAAGACCATAGCAATCAGCCCCAGCATTTT.

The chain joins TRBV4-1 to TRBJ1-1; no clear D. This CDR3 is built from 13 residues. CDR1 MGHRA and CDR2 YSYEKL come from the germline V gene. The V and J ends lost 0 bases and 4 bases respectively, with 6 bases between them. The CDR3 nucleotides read TGCGCCAGCAGCCAAGACAGCGGCACTGAAGCTTTCTTT. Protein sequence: CASSQDSGTEAFF.

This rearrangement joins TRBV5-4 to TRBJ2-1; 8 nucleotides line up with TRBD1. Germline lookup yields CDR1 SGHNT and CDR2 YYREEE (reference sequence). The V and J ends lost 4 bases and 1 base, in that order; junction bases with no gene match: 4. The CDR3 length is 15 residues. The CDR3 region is CASSLGQASYNEQFF. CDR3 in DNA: TGTGCCAGCAGCCTGGGACAGGCTTCCTACAATGAGCAGTTCTTC.

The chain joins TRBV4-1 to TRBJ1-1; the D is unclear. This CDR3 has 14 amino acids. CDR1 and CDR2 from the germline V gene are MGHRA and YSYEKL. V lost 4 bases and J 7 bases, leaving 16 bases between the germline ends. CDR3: CASSLTFQTDEAFF. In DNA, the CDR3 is TGCGCCAGCAGCCTCACATTTCAAACAGATGAAGCTTTCTTT.

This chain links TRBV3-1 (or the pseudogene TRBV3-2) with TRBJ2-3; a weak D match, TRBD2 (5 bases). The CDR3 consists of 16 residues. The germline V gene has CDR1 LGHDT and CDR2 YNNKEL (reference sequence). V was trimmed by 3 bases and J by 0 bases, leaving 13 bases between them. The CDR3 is CASSQGISESTDTQYF. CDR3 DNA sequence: TGTGCCAGCAGCCAGGGTATTAGCGAAAGCACAGATACGCAGTATTTT.

CDR3 nucleotides: TGTGCCAGCACCTTCGCGGGGGCGCGCGGCTACACCTTC. It yields the protein CASTFAGARGYTF. The rearrangement joins TRBV7-2 to TRBJ1-2, with a tentative D call TRBD1 (6 bases). This CDR3 spans 13 amino acids. The germline gives CDR1 SGHTA, CDR2 FQGNSA. With 7 bases removed from V and 8 bases from J, the gap between germline ends came to 17 bases.